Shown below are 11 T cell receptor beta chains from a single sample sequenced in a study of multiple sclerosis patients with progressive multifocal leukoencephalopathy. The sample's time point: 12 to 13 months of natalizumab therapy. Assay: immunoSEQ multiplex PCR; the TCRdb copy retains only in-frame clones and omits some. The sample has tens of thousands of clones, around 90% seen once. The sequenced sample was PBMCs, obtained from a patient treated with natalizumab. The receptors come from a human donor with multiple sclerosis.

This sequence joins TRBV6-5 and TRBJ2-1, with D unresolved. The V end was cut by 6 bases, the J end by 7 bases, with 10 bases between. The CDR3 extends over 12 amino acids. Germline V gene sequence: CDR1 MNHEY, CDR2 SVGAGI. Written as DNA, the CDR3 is TGTGCCAGCAGCCTCGGTGTAAATGAGCAGTTCTTC. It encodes CASSLGVNEQFF.

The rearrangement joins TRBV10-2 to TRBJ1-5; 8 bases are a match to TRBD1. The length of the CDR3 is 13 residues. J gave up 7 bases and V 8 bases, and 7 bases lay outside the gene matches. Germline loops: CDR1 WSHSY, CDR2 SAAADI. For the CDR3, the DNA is TGCGCCAGCGCCACAGGGGGACCACAGCCCCAGCATTTT. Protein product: CASATGGPQPQHF.

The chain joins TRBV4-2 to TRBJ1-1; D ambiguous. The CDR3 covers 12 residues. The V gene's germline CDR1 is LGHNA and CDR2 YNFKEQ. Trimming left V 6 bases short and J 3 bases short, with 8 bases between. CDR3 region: CASRQPYTEAFF. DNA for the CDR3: TGTGCCAGCAGACAGCCTTACACTGAAGCTTTCTTT.

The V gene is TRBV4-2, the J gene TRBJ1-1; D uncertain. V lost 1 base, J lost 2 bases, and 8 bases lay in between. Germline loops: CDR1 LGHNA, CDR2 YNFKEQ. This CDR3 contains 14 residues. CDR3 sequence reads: CASSQGQINTEAFF. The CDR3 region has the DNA TGTGCCAGCAGCCAAGGGCAGATTAACACTGAAGCTTTCTTT.

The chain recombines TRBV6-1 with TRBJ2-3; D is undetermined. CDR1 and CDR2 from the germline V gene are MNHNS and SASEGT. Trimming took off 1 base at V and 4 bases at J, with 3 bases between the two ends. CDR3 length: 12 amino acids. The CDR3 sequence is CASSEGSDTQYF. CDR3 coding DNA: TGTGCCAGCAGTGAAGGGTCAGATACGCAGTATTTT.

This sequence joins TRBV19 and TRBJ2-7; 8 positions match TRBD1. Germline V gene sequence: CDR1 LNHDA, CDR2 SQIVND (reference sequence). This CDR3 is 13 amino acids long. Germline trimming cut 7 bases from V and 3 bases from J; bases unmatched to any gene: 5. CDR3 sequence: CASTDREDYEQYF. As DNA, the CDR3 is TGTGCCAGTACGGACAGGGAAGACTACGAGCAGTACTTC.

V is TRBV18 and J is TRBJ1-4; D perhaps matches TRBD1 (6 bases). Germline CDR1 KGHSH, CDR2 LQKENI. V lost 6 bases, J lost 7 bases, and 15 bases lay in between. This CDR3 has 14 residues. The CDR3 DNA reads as TGTGCCAGCTCGCCCACAGGGATGGTTGAAAAACTGTTTTTT. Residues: CASSPTGMVEKLFF.

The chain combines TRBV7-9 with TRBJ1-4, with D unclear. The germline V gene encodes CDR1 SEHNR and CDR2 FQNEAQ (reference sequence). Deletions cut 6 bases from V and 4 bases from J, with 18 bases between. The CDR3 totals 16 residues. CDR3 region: CASSFSRRQFNEKLFF. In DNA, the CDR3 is TGTGCCAGCAGTTTCTCAAGACGTCAGTTTAATGAAAAACTGTTTTTT.

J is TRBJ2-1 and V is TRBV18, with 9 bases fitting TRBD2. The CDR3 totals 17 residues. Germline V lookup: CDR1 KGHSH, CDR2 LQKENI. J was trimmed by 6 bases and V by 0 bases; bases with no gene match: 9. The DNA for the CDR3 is TGTGCCAGCTCACCACCGGGCCGGGCTAGCGGGGTCAATGAGCAGTTCTTC. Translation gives CASSPPGRASGVNEQFF.

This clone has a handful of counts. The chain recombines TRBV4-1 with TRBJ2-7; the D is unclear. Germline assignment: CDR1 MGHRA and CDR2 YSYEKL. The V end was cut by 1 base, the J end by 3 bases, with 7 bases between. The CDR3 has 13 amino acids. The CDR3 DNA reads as TGCGCCAGCAGCCAAGTAGAAAACTACGAGCAGTACTTC. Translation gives CASSQVENYEQYF.

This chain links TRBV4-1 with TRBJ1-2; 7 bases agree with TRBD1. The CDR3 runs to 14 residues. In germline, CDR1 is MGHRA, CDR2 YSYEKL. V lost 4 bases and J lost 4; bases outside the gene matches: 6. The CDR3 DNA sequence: TGCGCCAGCAGCCCGGGACAGACCTTCTATGGCTACACCTTC. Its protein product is CASSPGQTFYGYTF.